The 25 T cell receptor beta chains below were found in one sample sequenced in a study of cytomegalovirus exposure and HLA in healthy donors. The PCR ran on 60 Vbeta and 13 Jbeta primers. Profiling relied on immunoSEQ multiplex PCR, and the TCRdb table lists in-frame clones only, not all of them. The sample shows approximately 160,000 clones, around 85% of them seen only once. Specimen: PBMCs. The receptors were gathered from a human donor in good health.

The chain uses TRBV23-1 and TRBJ2-5; a possible D gene is TRBD1 (6 bases). TRBV23-1 is placed among ORFs of uncertain function. V was clipped by 6 bases and J by 2 bases, with 13 bases between them. The CDR3 is 14 residues long. In DNA form, the CDR3 reads TGCGCCAGCAGACGGACAGCCAAACAAGAGACCCAGTACTTC. Amino acids: CASRRTAKQETQYF.

The rearrangement uses TRBV2 and TRBJ1-1; 7 bases map to TRBD1. The CDR3 has 13 residues. V dropped 5 bases and J dropped 5; count of bases not matched to a gene: 5. The germline gives CDR1 SNHLY, CDR2 FYNNEI. Here the CDR3 DNA reads TGTGCCAGCAGTAAGAACAGGGGAACTGAAGCTTTCTTT. Translated, it gives CASSKNRGTEAFF.

V gene TRBV5-1 combines with J gene TRBJ2-7, with D perhaps matching TRBD2 (5 bases). Between the trimmed V and J ends, which lost 4 bases and 7 bases, there was a span of 21 bases. CDR3 length equals 15 residues. Germline V CDR1 and CDR2: SGHRS, YFSETQ. The CDR3 loop reads CASSRGSWASLEQYF. In DNA, the CDR3 is TGCGCCAGCAGCCGCGGGTCGTGGGCCTCTCTTGAGCAGTACTTC.

This clone was detected only a few times. The chain links TRBV12-5 to TRBJ2-6, with D unclear. The V and J ends lost 1 base and 0 bases respectively, with 7 bases between them. This CDR3 is 16 amino acids long. Germline CDR1 reads LGHNT; CDR2 reads FRNRAP. CDR3 sequence reads: CASGLEMSSGANVLTF. The CDR3 DNA sequence: TGTGCTAGTGGTTTGGAGATGAGCTCTGGGGCCAACGTCCTGACTTTC.

The chain is built from TRBV7-9 and TRBJ1-1, with 10 nucleotides matching TRBD1. Germline CDR1 is SEHNR and CDR2 is FQNEAQ (reference sequence). This CDR3 spans 16 amino acids. Losses at the gene ends were 2 bases for V and 4 bases for J; bases not matched to a gene: 7. The CDR3 spells CASSLFGTGAGTEAFF. CDR3 sequence (DNA): TGTGCCAGCAGCTTATTTGGGACAGGGGCGGGCACTGAAGCTTTCTTT.

V usage is TRBV4-2 and J usage is TRBJ1-1; a weak D match, TRBD1 (6 bases). Trimming pared 2 bases from V and 3 bases from J, leaving 13 bases between. Germline V gene lookup returns CDR1 LGHNA and CDR2 YNFKEQ. The CDR3 is 15 amino acids. The CDR3 sequence is CASSQTRQVHTEAFF. The CDR3, as DNA: TGTGCCAGCAGCCAAACAAGACAGGTTCACACTGAAGCTTTCTTT.

The chain links TRBV18 to TRBJ2-6; TRBD1 might be the D (5 bases). CDR1 is KGHSH and CDR2 is LQKENI in the germline V gene. V was pared by 2 bases and J by 1 base, with 9 bases between. CDR3 length equals 16 residues. The CDR3 DNA reads as TGTGCCAGCTCACCAATTAAGGGGTCTGGGGCCAACGTCCTGACTTTC. Encoded protein: CASSPIKGSGANVLTF.

V and J are TRBV6-1 and TRBJ2-5; tentative D call: TRBD1 (5 bases). V lost 1 base and J lost 4, with 10 bases in between. The CDR3 is 14 amino acids. The germline V gene encodes CDR1 MNHNS and CDR2 SASEGT. CDR3 region: CASSEEMTAETQYF. In DNA form, the CDR3 reads TGTGCCAGCAGTGAAGAGATGACAGCAGAGACCCAGTACTTC.

The rearrangement uses TRBV10-3 and TRBJ1-2; 7 nucleotides agree with TRBD1. V lost 0 bases, J lost 0 bases, and 4 bases stayed unmatched. The CDR3 has 16 residues. The germline V gene has CDR1 ENHRY and CDR2 SYGVKD. The CDR3 here is CAISESTGLPNYGYTF. As DNA, the CDR3 is TGTGCCATCAGTGAGTCGACAGGGTTGCCTAACTATGGCTACACCTTC.

The sample holds one count of this clone. The CDR3 DNA is TGTGCCAGCGGGGGCCGGGTACAGGGATCTGCTGAAGCTTTCTTT. As protein: CASGGRVQGSAEAFF. The chain joins TRBV2 to TRBJ1-1, with a possible D match to TRBD1 (6 bases). The CDR3 totals 15 residues. CDR1 and CDR2 from the germline V gene are SNHLY and FYNNEI. V lost 8 bases to trimming and J lost 6 bases, with 22 bases between them.

This clone has just one count. The chain carries TRBV4-3 and TRBJ2-7, with 8 bases fitting TRBD1. The CDR3 is 15 amino acids. The germline gives CDR1 LGHNA, CDR2 YSLEER. With V trimmed by 1 base and J by 5 bases, 7 bases remained unmatched. CDR3 DNA sequence: TGCGCCAGCAGCCAAGCGACAGGGGCGAAGAACGAGCAGTACTTC. Protein product: CASSQATGAKNEQYF.

V and J are TRBV4-2 and TRBJ2-3, with 7 bases matching TRBD1. V was clipped by 4 bases and J by 3 bases; unmatched bases: 4. The CDR3 consists of 14 residues. Germline V gene sequence: CDR1 LGHNA, CDR2 YNFKEQ. The CDR3 reads CASSPRQGTDTQYF. The CDR3 DNA follows: TGTGCCAGCAGCCCGCGACAGGGAACAGATACGCAGTATTTT.

V gene TRBV9 combines with J gene TRBJ2-2; D might be TRBD1 (6 bases). The ends were cut back, 4 bases at V and 7 bases at J, with 26 bases in the middle. The CDR3 runs to 18 residues. CDR1 and CDR2 (germline): SGDLS, YYNGEE. CDR3 protein: CASSPLNYYRESLGELFF. DNA for the CDR3: TGTGCCAGCAGCCCCCTAAATTATTACAGGGAGAGCCTCGGGGAGCTGTTTTTT.

The gene calls are TRBV11-2 and TRBJ2-7; TRBD1 might be the D (6 bases). Germline V gene lookup returns CDR1 SGHAT and CDR2 FQNNGV. Trimming took off 5 bases at V and 1 base at J, with 9 bases between the two ends. This CDR3 contains 13 residues. CDR3 region: CASSPGESYEQYF. The CDR3 region has the DNA TGTGCCAGCAGCCCAGGGGAGTCCTACGAGCAGTACTTC.

This sequence joins TRBV5-1 and TRBJ1-2; D is ambiguous. This CDR3 has 15 amino acids. V shed 7 bases and J shed 8 bases, with 24 bases lying between them. CDR1 is SGHRS, CDR2 YFSETQ, per germline. The CDR3 DNA reads TGCGCCAGCCGACGTATAGTAGAGACAATTGGGGGCTACACCTTC. The encoded protein is CASRRIVETIGGYTF.

Details on this clone: The germline gene is not matched at one end of the junction; a read error may be the cause. This chain links TRBV6-5 with TRBJ2-5; 14 bases agree with TRBD2. Looked up from germline, CDR1 is MNHEY and CDR2 is SVGAGI. The CDR3 runs to 14 residues. As DNA, the CDR3 is TGTGCCAGCAGTAAATGGACTAGCGGGGGGACCCATCACTTC. Residues: CASSKWTSGGTHHF.

As concerns this clone: The junction departs from the called germline gene at one end, perhaps through a read error. As DNA, the CDR3 is TGTGCCATCAGGAGCGGGGGGGACACAAATACGCAGTATTTT. Its translation is CAIRSGGDTNTQYF. This chain uses TRBV10-3 with TRBJ2-3; 10 nucleotides line up with TRBD2. Germline CDR1 is ENHRY and CDR2 is SYGVKD. There are 14 residues in the CDR3.

CDR3 amino acids: CASSSLGTGKEKLFF. The DNA for the CDR3 is TGTGCCAGCAGCTCACTTGGGACAGGAAAAGAAAAACTGTTTTTT. V gene TRBV13 combines with J gene TRBJ1-4; 8 bases align to TRBD1. Germline V lookup: CDR1 PRHDT, CDR2 FYEKMQ (reference sequence). The trim removed 4 bases at V and 8 bases at J, leaving 9 bases unmatched. There are 15 residues in the CDR3.

This clone appeared a few times. The chain carries TRBV29-1 and TRBJ2-7, with D perhaps matching TRBD1 (6 bases). The germline V gene has CDR1 SQVTM and CDR2 ANQGSEA. Trimming shortened V by 0 bases and J by 7 bases, and 13 bases separated the two germline ends. The CDR3 extends over 13 amino acids. The CDR3 DNA reads TGCAGCGTTGAAGAGCGCCTCAGGGGTGAGCAGTACTTC. Translating it yields CSVEERLRGEQYF.

J is TRBJ1-4 and V is TRBV7-2; 9 positions agree with TRBD1. Germline values: CDR1 SGHTA, CDR2 FQGNSA. The CDR3 is 14 amino acids. The junction had 6 bases not matched to a gene; V was cut back by 5 bases and J by 8 bases. The CDR3 nucleotides are TGTGCCAGCAGCCTTCGACAGGGGGACGAAAAACTGTTTTTT. As protein: CASSLRQGDEKLFF. The complete variable domain, with remaining parts taken from reference TRBV7-2 and TRBJ1-4, reads GAGVSQSPSNKVTEKGKDVELRCDPISGHTALYWYRQSLGQGLEFLIYFQGNSAPDKSGLPSDRFSAERTGGSVSTLTIQRTQQEDSAVYLCASSLRQGDEKLFFGSGTQLSVL.

This rearrangement joins TRBV4-3 to TRBJ2-7; TRBD2 agrees at 13 bases. The CDR3 totals 15 residues. Germline lookup yields CDR1 LGHNA and CDR2 YSLEER. Germline trimming cut 4 bases from V and 4 bases from J; bases unmatched to any gene: 4. CDR3 in DNA: TGCGCCAGCAGCCTCCGACTAGCGGGGGGATACGAGCAGTACTTC. This translates into CASSLRLAGGYEQYF.

J is TRBJ2-7 and V is TRBV10-3; TRBD1 aligns across 7 bases. Germline CDR1 reads ENHRY; CDR2 reads SYGVKD. After removal of 2 bases from V and 0 bases from J, the junction contained 7 bases not matched to a gene. CDR3 length: 16 residues. The DNA for the CDR3 is TGTGCCATCAGTGAGGGGGACAGTACTAGCTCCTACGAGCAGTACTTC. Translated, it gives CAISEGDSTSSYEQYF.

The CDR3 region is CASSLMAGDGQETQYF. The CDR3, as DNA: TGTGCCAGCAGCTTGATGGCGGGGGATGGCCAAGAGACCCAGTACTTC. This chain uses TRBV5-6 with TRBJ2-5; 7 bases agree with TRBD2. The length of the CDR3 is 16 residues. V lost 1 base to trimming and J lost 1 base; unmatched junction nucleotides: 7. Germline lookup yields CDR1 SGHDT and CDR2 YYEEEE.

The chain is built from TRBV13 and TRBJ1-2; the D is unclear. This CDR3 has 14 residues. Germline CDR1 reads PRHDT; CDR2 reads FYEKMQ (reference sequence). V dropped 0 bases and J dropped 7 bases, with 12 bases sitting between them. CDR3 sequence reads: CASSLGGLRSGYTF. The CDR3, as DNA: TGTGCCAGCAGCTTAGGGGGCCTACGGTCTGGCTACACCTTC.

This clone appeared a few times. The gene calls are TRBV6-1 and TRBJ2-7; maybe TRBD1 (6 bases). CDR3 length: 15 residues. With 4 bases removed from V and 4 bases from J, the gap between germline ends came to 17 bases. Germline V CDR1 and CDR2: MNHNS, SASEGT. This CDR3 is CASSVDRSRHYEQYF. CDR3 bases: TGTGCCAGCAGTGTAGACAGGAGTAGGCATTACGAGCAGTACTTC.